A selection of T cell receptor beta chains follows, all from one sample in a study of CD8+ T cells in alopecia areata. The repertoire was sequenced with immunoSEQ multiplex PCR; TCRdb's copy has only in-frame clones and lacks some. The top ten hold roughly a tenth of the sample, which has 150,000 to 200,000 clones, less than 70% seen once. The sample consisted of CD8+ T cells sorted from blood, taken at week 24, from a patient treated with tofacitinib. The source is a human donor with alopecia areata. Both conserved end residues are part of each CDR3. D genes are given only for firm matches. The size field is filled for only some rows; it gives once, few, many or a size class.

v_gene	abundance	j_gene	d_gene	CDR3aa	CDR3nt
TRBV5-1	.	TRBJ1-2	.	CASSLNRDGYTF	TGCGCCAGCAGCTTGAACAGGGATGGCTACACCTTC
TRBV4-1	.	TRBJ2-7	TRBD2	CASSQDLLPSGGYRLEQYF	TGCGCCAGCAGCCAAGATCTCCTGCCTAGCGGGGGGTACCGTCTCGAGCAGTACTTC
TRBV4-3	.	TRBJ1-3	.	CASSQELFAEGSGNTIYF	TGCGCCAGCAGCCAAGAGCTGTTCGCGGAGGGAAGCGGAAACACCATATATTTT
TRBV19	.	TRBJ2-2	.	CASTVGTGELFF	TGTGCCAGTACCGTCGGGACCGGGGAGCTGTTTTTT
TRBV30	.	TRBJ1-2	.	CACRQMHGYTF	TGTGCCTGCAGACAGATGCATGGCTACACCTTC
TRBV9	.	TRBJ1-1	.	CASSNMNTEAFF	TGTGCCAGCAGCAATATGAACACTGAAGCTTTCTTT
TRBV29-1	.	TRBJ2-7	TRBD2	CSVEDRGGAGRAYEQYF	TGCAGCGTTGAAGATCGCGGGGGGGCAGGGCGAGCCTACGAGCAGTACTTC
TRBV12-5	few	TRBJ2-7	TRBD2	CASGLDRGGATYEQYF	TGTGCTAGTGGTTTGGACCGCGGGGGGGCTACCTACGAGCAGTACTTC
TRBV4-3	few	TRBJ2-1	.	CASSRGLGNEQFF	TGCGCCAGCAGCCGGGGGCTCGGGAATGAGCAGTTCTTC
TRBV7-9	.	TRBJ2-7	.	CASRGGHSYEQYF	TGTGCCAGCAGGGGAGGCCACTCCTACGAGCAGTACTTC
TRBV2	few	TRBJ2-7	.	CAIRPGRHSYEQYF	TGTGCCATCCGACCGGGCCGGCACTCCTACGAGCAGTACTTC
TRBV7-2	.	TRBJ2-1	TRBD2	CASRPSGTMSSYNEQFF	TGTGCCAGCAGACCGAGCGGGACTATGAGCTCCTACAATGAGCAGTTCTTC
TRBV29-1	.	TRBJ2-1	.	CSVEVGWDNEQFF	TGCAGCGTTGAAGTTGGCTGGGACAATGAGCAGTTCTTC
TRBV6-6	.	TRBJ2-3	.	CASTLEGKRTDTQYF	TGTGCCAGCACCCTTGAAGGTAAACGCACAGATACGCAGTATTTT
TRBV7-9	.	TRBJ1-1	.	CASTTSSANTEAFF	TGTGCCAGCACCACTTCGTCAGCGAACACTGAAGCTTTCTTT
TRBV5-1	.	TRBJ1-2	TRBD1	CASSLDRVDGYTF	TGCGCCAGCAGCTTAGACAGGGTGGATGGCTACACCTTC
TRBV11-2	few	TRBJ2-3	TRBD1	CASRAGTGWEDTQYF	TGTGCCAGCAGGGCCGGGACAGGGTGGGAAGATACGCAGTATTTT
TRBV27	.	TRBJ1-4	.	CASSLLGNDEKLFF	TGTGCCAGCAGTCTCTTAGGGAACGATGAAAAACTGTTTTTT
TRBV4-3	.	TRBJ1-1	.	CASSQATGELAFF	TGCGCCAGCAGCCAGGCGACAGGCGAATTGGCTTTCTTT
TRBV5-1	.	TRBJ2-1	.	CASSLGEGSDNEQFF	TGCGCCAGCAGCTTGGGCGAGGGTTCGGACAATGAGCAGTTCTTC
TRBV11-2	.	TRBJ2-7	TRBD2	CASSFDIGTSGAYEQYF	TGTGCCAGCAGCTTCGATATAGGGACTAGCGGAGCTTACGAGCAGTACTTC
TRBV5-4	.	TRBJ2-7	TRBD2	CASSSSRGAYEQYF	TGTGCCAGCAGCTCGTCACGGGGGGCCTACGAGCAGTACTTC
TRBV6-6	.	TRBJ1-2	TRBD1	CASSYSSLGQAYGYTF	TGTGCCAGCAGTTACTCGAGTTTGGGACAGGCTTATGGCTACACCTTC
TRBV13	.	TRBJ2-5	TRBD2	CASSFSSGGAQETQYF	TGTGCCAGCAGCTTTTCTAGCGGGGGGGCCCAAGAGACCCAGTACTTC
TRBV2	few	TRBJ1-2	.	CASSSQDSSYGYTF	TGTGCCAGCAGTTCCCAGGACAGCAGCTATGGCTACACCTTC
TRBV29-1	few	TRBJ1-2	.	CSVERGNYGYTF	TGCAGCGTTGAGCGTGGTAACTATGGCTACACCTTC
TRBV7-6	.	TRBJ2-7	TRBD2	CASSGTSGGEVYEQYF	TGTGCCAGCAGCGGGACTAGCGGGGGGGAAGTCTACGAGCAGTACTTC
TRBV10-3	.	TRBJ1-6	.	CAIRDRSDSPLHF	TGTGCCATCAGAGACAGGTCGGATTCACCCCTCCACTTT
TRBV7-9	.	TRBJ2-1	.	CASSSSWGAFEQFF	TGTGCCAGCAGTTCAAGCTGGGGGGCTTTTGAGCAGTTCTTC
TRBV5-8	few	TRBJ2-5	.	CASSILDRSQETQYF	TGTGCCAGCAGCATTCTCGACAGATCCCAAGAGACCCAGTACTTC
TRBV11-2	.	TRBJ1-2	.	CASSSSQDPNYGYTF	TGTGCCAGCAGCTCGTCACAGGACCCCAACTATGGCTACACCTTC
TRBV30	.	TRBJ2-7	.	CAWSATYEQYF	TGTGCCTGGAGCGCTACATACGAGCAGTACTTC
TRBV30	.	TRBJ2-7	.	CAWGTVSYEQYF	TGTGCCTGGGGAACAGTATCCTACGAGCAGTACTTC
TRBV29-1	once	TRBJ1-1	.	CSVDGTEAFF	TGCAGCGTTGACGGCACTGAAGCTTTCTTT
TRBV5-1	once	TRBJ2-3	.	CASSLNGRLDTDTQYF	TGCGCCAGCAGCCTCAACGGCAGGCTAGACACAGATACGCAGTATTTT
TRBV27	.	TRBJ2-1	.	CASSLQGSSYNEQFF	TGTGCCAGCAGTTTACAGGGTAGCTCCTACAATGAGCAGTTCTTC
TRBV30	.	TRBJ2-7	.	CAWSQTGISYEQYF	TGTGCCTGGAGTCAAACGGGGATCTCCTACGAGCAGTACTTC